These T cell receptor beta chains were read from a single sample in a study of blood T cell repertoires in COVID-19. Profiling relied on immunoSEQ multiplex PCR, and the TCRdb table lists in-frame clones only, not all of them. Of approximately 20,000 clones in the sample, around nine tenths were seen once. Sequenced: peripheral blood. These receptors originate from a human donor in a cohort sampled during active COVID-19. The CDR3 runs from the conserved cysteine through the conserved F or W. Fields, in order: D gene, V gene, clone size, J gene, CDR3 DNA, CDR3 protein. The D gene is left open where the match is weak. Rows give clone size only sometimes, using once, few, many, or a class for an expanded clone.

>-|TRBV2|-|TRBJ2-3
TGTGCCAGCAGTGGGCCAGGGCAAGATACGCAGTATTTT
CASSGPGQDTQYF
>-|TRBV27|-|TRBJ2-1
TGCACCTCAGCGGCGGGGTCCAACAATGAGCAGTTCTTC
CTSAAGSNNEQFF
>TRBD1|TRBV19|-|TRBJ2-7
TGTGCCAGTAGTATAGGACAGGGCCACTACGAGCAGTACTTC
CASSIGQGHYEQYF
>TRBD1|TRBV30|-|TRBJ2-7
TGTGCCTGGAGTGCGGGACAGGGGTTCAACGAGCAGTACTTC
CAWSAGQGFNEQYF
>-|TRBV27|-|TRBJ1-4
TGTGCCAGCAGGTACAACTCCAGAGGTGAAAAACTGTTTTTT
CASRYNSRGEKLFF
>TRBD1|TRBV7-6|-|TRBJ1-6
TGTGCCAGCAGCTTGGGGAGGACAGGGATAAATTCACCCCTCCACTTT
CASSLGRTGINSPLHF
>-|TRBV7-8|medium-sized|TRBJ2-3
TGTGCCAGCAGCTTATTTAGCGTCAAGGGCACAGGGGATACGCAGTATTTT
CASSLFSVKGTGDTQYF
>-|TRBV11-2|-|TRBJ2-1
TGTGCCAGCAGCTTAGCGGGCTCCTACAATGAGCAGTTCTTC
CASSLAGSYNEQFF
>TRBD1|TRBV2|-|TRBJ2-3
TGTGCCAGCAGTGAGGACAGGGGGGGGGATACGCAGTATTTT
CASSEDRGGDTQYF
>TRBD1|TRBV7-2|once|TRBJ1-4
TGTGCCAGCAGCCCCAGTGGGACAGGAGGCGAAAAACTGTTTTTT
CASSPSGTGGEKLFF
>TRBD1|TRBV7-2|-|TRBJ2-7
TGTGCCAGCAGCGGAGGGACAGGACCCTACGAGCAGTACTTC
CASSGGTGPYEQYF
>TRBD1|TRBV4-2|-|TRBJ1-1
TGTGCCAGCAGCCTCGCTCCAAGACAGGGTTTGAACACTGAAGCTTTCTTT
CASSLAPRQGLNTEAFF
>-|TRBV5-1|-|TRBJ2-5
TGCGCCAGCAGCTTCGGTTCAGGACAGCAAGAGACCCAGTACTTC
CASSFGSGQQETQYF
>-|TRBV7-8|few|TRBJ2-1
TGTGCCAGCAGCTTAGTATTAGCGGAGAACAATGAGCAGTTCTTC
CASSLVLAENNEQFF
>TRBD1|TRBV6-5|-|TRBJ1-2
TGTGCCAGCAGTTCCGGGACAGCCTCTTATGGCTACACCTTC
CASSSGTASYGYTF
>TRBD1|TRBV5-4|-|TRBJ1-2
TGTGCCAGCAGCTCGGGACAGGGGGCTTGGGGCTACACCTTC
CASSSGQGAWGYTF
>-|TRBV20-1|few|TRBJ2-7
TGCAGTGCTAGACAGGGTTACGAGCAGTACTTC
CSARQGYEQYF
>TRBD1|TRBV7-9|-|TRBJ1-5
TGTGCCAGCAGCTCGGTGAGCATGACGGGACAGAATAATCAGCCCCAGCATTTT
CASSSVSMTGQNNQPQHF
>-|TRBV5-1|-|TRBJ1-1
TGCGCCAGCAGCTTGGTTCGTCCGAACACTGAAGCTTTCTTT
CASSLVRPNTEAFF
>TRBD1|TRBV5-6|-|TRBJ1-4
TGTGCCAGCAGCTACACCCGGGACAGAGAAAAACTGTTTTTT
CASSYTRDREKLFF
>-|TRBV6-2/TRBV6-3|-|TRBJ1-1
TGTGCCAGCAGTTACACAGAAAACACTGAAGCTTTCTTT
CASSYTENTEAFF
>-|TRBV20-1|once|TRBJ1-1
TGCAGTGCTAGAGGCGCAATCTTT
CSARGAIF
>TRBD1|TRBV30|-|TRBJ1-4
TGTGCCTGGAGTGTATCAGGGGGGGAAAAACTGTTTTTT
CAWSVSGGEKLFF
>-|TRBV25-1|-|TRBJ1-4
TGTGCCAGCAGCGACCGGGACTTTAATGAAAAACTGTTTTTT
CASSDRDFNEKLFF
>TRBD2|TRBV3-1/TRBV3-2|-|TRBJ2-2
TGTGCCAGCAGACAAACCCCGGGACTAGCGGATACCTACACCGGGGAGCTGTTTTTT
CASRQTPGLADTYTGELFF
>-|TRBV7-9|-|TRBJ1-2
TGTGCCAGCAGCGCGATGGGGAGGGCCGCTAACTATGGCTACACCTTC
CASSAMGRAANYGYTF
>TRBD1|TRBV7-8|-|TRBJ1-4
TGTGCCAGCAGCTTAAGGACAGGGTACGAAAAACTGTTTTTT
CASSLRTGYEKLFF
>-|TRBV7-5|-|TRBJ2-1
TGTGCCAGAAGCCCGAAGACTAGCTCGGAGCAGTTCTTC
CARSPKTSSEQFF
>-|TRBV6-1|-|TRBJ1-5
TGTGCCAGCAGTGAGTCAAGCAGGGGCAATCAGCCCCAGCATTTT
CASSESSRGNQPQHF
>-|TRBV7-5|-|TRBJ2-3
TGTGTCAGAAGCTCTAAACCCCGGGAGATACGCACAGATACGCAGTATTTT
CVRSSKPREIRTDTQYF
>-|TRBV12-3/TRBV12-4|medium-sized|TRBJ1-5
TGTGCCAGCAGCCCTCAGGGAAATCAGCCCCAGCATTTT
CASSPQGNQPQHF
>TRBD1|TRBV12-3/TRBV12-4|-|TRBJ1-2
TGTGCCAGCACCCGGACAGGGTATGGCTACACCTTC
CASTRTGYGYTF
>-|TRBV6-5|once|TRBJ2-5
TGTGCCAGCACGGCCCGGGGGATCCAAGAGACCCAGTACTTC
CASTARGIQETQYF
>TRBD1|TRBV2|-|TRBJ1-2
TGTGCCAGCAGTGACTGGGACAGAAACACCTTC
CASSDWDRNTF
>-|TRBV10-3|-|TRBJ1-4
TGTGCCATCAGTGGCGGGTATAATGAAAAACTGTTTTTT
CAISGGYNEKLFF
>-|TRBV7-9|-|TRBJ2-1
TGTGCCAGCAGCCCCCGAACGGGGTCGGCATCATACAATGAGCAGTTCTTC
CASSPRTGSASYNEQFF
>-|TRBV5-1|-|TRBJ1-1
TGCGCCAGCAGCCAGGGGCAATTGAACACTGAAGCTTTCTTT
CASSQGQLNTEAFF
>-|TRBV19|-|TRBJ2-6
TGTGCCAGTGCACTTAGCTCTGGGGCCAACGTCCTGACTTTC
CASALSSGANVLTF
>-|TRBV30|-|TRBJ2-3
TGTGCCTGGAGTCGGGAGGGGGCTTGGACAGATACGCAGTATTTT
CAWSREGAWTDTQYF
>-|TRBV6-5|-|TRBJ1-3
TGTGCCAGCAGTTACCGGACAGCTGGAAACACCATATATTTT
CASSYRTAGNTIYF
>-|TRBV27|-|TRBJ1-4
TGTGCCAGCAGTGTTGGCAGGGGACCCACTAATGAAAAACTGTTTTTT
CASSVGRGPTNEKLFF
>TRBD1|TRBV25-1|-|TRBJ2-7
TGTGCCAGCAGCCGACAGGGGATATCCTACGAGCAGTACTTC
CASSRQGISYEQYF
>TRBD1|TRBV10-3|-|TRBJ1-1
TGTGCCATCAGGGACAGGGGGCTGGGAGAAGCTTTCTTT
CAIRDRGLGEAFF
>-|TRBV5-5|-|TRBJ1-1
TGTGCCAGCAGCTCACTTCAGAACACTGAAGCTTTCTTT
CASSSLQNTEAFF
>TRBD2|TRBV5-1|-|TRBJ2-1
TGCGCCAGCAGTCCACTAGCGGGGGGGCCTAATGAGCAGTTCTTC
CASSPLAGGPNEQFF
>-|TRBV19|-|TRBJ2-2
TGTGCCAGTAGGGAGCAGGGGCCCCCCGGGGAGCTGTTTTTT
CASREQGPPGELFF
>TRBD1|TRBV27|-|TRBJ1-6
TGTGCCAGCCTCCGGACAGGACGCTCCTATAATTCACCCCTCCACTTT
CASLRTGRSYNSPLHF
>TRBD1|TRBV14|-|TRBJ1-3
TGTGCCAGCAGCCAGGGGGACAGGCGAAACACCATATATTTT
CASSQGDRRNTIYF
>TRBD2|TRBV27|-|TRBJ2-1
TGTGCCAGCAAAATAGCGGGGGGGCCTTCTGAGCAGTTCTTC
CASKIAGGPSEQFF